The next 11 T cell receptor beta chains were all read from a single sample in a study of cytomegalovirus exposure and HLA in healthy donors. PCR was performed using 60 Vbeta and 13 Jbeta primers. Libraries were prepared by immunoSEQ multiplex PCR; TCRdb keeps only in-frame clonotypes and omits some of them. Of approximately 130,000 clones listed, 75% to 80% are singletons. Sequenced input: PBMCs. The receptors originated from a woman in her 40s in good health and CMV-seronegative.

The chain is built from TRBV5-4 and TRBJ2-7; D possibly corresponds to TRBD1 (6 bases). The CDR3 has 16 residues. Germline lookup yields CDR1 SGHNT and CDR2 YYREEE (reference sequence). Between the trimmed V and J ends, which lost 3 bases and 6 bases, there was a span of 22 bases. The CDR3 nucleotides are TGTGCCAGCAGCTCCCAAACCGGGACAATAGCTTCCGAGCAGTACTTC. This sequence encodes CASSSQTGTIASEQYF.

The chain has TRBV12-5 and TRBJ1-5; D uncertain. This CDR3 has 13 residues. V lost 7 bases, J lost 4 bases, and 11 bases lay in between. Germline V gene sequence: CDR1 LGHNT, CDR2 FRNRAP. In DNA, the CDR3 is TGTGCTAGTGCCAAGGAGTCGAATCAGCCCCAGCATTTT. Amino acid sequence: CASAKESNQPQHF.

The CDR3 reads CASSFTGGNEKLFF. The DNA of the CDR3 is TGTGCCAGCAGCTTTACAGGGGGCAATGAAAAACTGTTTTTT. The chain links TRBV7-9 to TRBJ1-4; TRBD1 aligns across 9 bases. This CDR3 has 14 residues. Looked up from germline, CDR1 is SEHNR and CDR2 is FQNEAQ (reference sequence). V was pared by 3 bases and J by 5 bases, with 1 base of the junction left unmatched.

The chain uses TRBV11-2 and TRBJ1-2, with TRBD1 matching 12 bases. The CDR3 is made up of 17 amino acids. Trimming took 5 bases from V and 8 from J; bases not matched to a gene: 15. Germline V CDR1 and CDR2: SGHAT, FQNNGV. CDR3 bases: TGTGCCAGCAGCCCCCACCGGGACAGGGGGCTATCGGGAGGCTACACCTTC. Translating gives CASSPHRDRGLSGGYTF.

The chain joins TRBV7-2 to TRBJ2-1; 7 positions match TRBD1. With 3 bases clipped from V and 16 bases from J, the junction kept 9 bases outside the gene matches. Per germline, CDR1 SGHTA and CDR2 FQGNSA. This CDR3 has 12 residues. The CDR3 here is CASSFAGTARFF. The CDR3 DNA reads TGTGCCAGCAGCTTTGCCGGGACAGCCCGATTCTTC.

To note about this clone: The germline gene is not matched at one end of the junction; a read error may be the cause. The J gene is TRBJ2-7, the V gene TRBV7-9, with D possibly matching TRBD1 (8 bases). In germline, CDR1 is SEHNR, CDR2 FQNEAQ (reference sequence). The CDR3 is 12 amino acids. The CDR3 loop reads CSSSGTGYEQYF. DNA for the CDR3: TGTTCCAGCAGCGGGACAGGCTACGAGCAGTACTTC.

The genes are TRBV4-1 and TRBJ2-7; TRBD2 aligns across 8 bases. The CDR3 has 15 residues. Trimming took 1 base from V and 3 from J; bases not matched to a gene: 5. Germline V gives CDR1 MGHRA, CDR2 YSYEKL. CDR3 DNA: TGCGCCAGCAGCCAAGGCGGGACTAGGAGCTACGAGCAGTACTTC. Residues: CASSQGGTRSYEQYF.

The V gene is TRBV2, the J gene TRBJ2-5; no firm D call. The germline CDR1 and CDR2 sequences are SNHLY and FYNNEI. Trimming removed 2 bases at V and 2 bases at J, with 9 bases between. The CDR3 sequence is 14 residues long. CDR3 amino acids: CASSEKSVQETQYF. In DNA, the CDR3 is TGTGCCAGCAGTGAAAAGAGTGTACAAGAGACCCAGTACTTC. The variable domain in full, with the rest retrieved from reference TRBV2 and TRBJ2-5, is EPEVTQTPSHQVTQMGQEVILRCVPISNHLYFYWYRQILGQKVEFLVSFYNNEISEKSEIFDDQFSVERPDGSNFTLKIRSTKLEDSAMYFCASSEKSVQETQYFGPGTRLLVL.

This chain connects TRBV10-3 to TRBJ2-5; 8 bases agree with TRBD2. Near its end, the DNA agrees better with TRBJ2-7, so the J call may be wrong. CDR1 and CDR2 from the germline V gene are ENHRY and SYGVKD. The CDR3 has 14 amino acids. For the CDR3, the DNA is TGTGCCATCAGCGGGGGGGGCGGGACCTACGAGCAGTACTTC. Encoded protein: CAISGGGGTYEQYF.

V and J are TRBV6-1 and TRBJ2-5; 7 positions agree with TRBD2. Germline V gene sequence: CDR1 MNHNS, CDR2 SASEGT. V was clipped by 1 base and J by 5 bases; unmatched bases: 7. This CDR3 spans 15 amino acids. The CDR3 region has the DNA TGTGCCAGCAGTGAAGGTGGGAGGGCCGTGGAGACCCAGTACTTC. The encoded protein is CASSEGGRAVETQYF.

In its sample, this clone was seen a few times. This sequence joins TRBV7-3 and TRBJ2-1; a weak D match, TRBD2 (7 bases). Germline loops: CDR1 SGHTA, CDR2 FQGTGA. CDR3 size: 14 residues. V lost 3 bases to trimming and J lost 10 bases, with 16 bases between them. The CDR3, as DNA: TGTGCCAGCAGCTTGTCCAAGGGGGGGGCGGAGCAGTTCTTC. It is translated as CASSLSKGGAEQFF.